The 21 T cell receptor beta chains in this list originate from one sample, sequenced in a study of T cell changes during pregnancy in multiple sclerosis. This table comes from immunoSEQ multiplex PCR, and its TCRdb copy is limited to in-frame clones, with some not included. The sample contains some 100,000 clones, about 90% of which appear only once. The source was peripheral blood, collected after pregnancy. These receptors came from a female donor with multiple sclerosis, enrolled in a pregnancy study.

V gene TRBV19 combines with J gene TRBJ2-7; possible D gene TRBD2, 7 bases. This CDR3 has 12 amino acids. Trimming removed 3 bases at V and 6 bases at J, with 9 bases between. Germline values: CDR1 LNHDA, CDR2 SQIVND (reference sequence). CDR3 amino acids: CASSIRGAEQYF. The DNA of the CDR3 is TGTGCCAGTAGTATTCGGGGGGCCGAGCAGTACTTC.

The V gene is TRBV19, the J gene TRBJ1-2; D is unclear. V lost 4 bases and J 2 bases, leaving 14 bases between the germline ends. CDR3 length equals 15 residues. The germline gives CDR1 LNHDA, CDR2 SQIVND (reference sequence). The CDR3 is CASSTASSGNYGYTF. For the CDR3, the DNA is TGTGCCAGTAGTACAGCTTCATCGGGAAACTATGGCTACACCTTC.

The chain links TRBV10-3 to TRBJ2-7, with 7 bases identical to TRBD2. Germline V gives CDR1 ENHRY, CDR2 SYGVKD. V trimming: 8 bases; J trimming: 1 base; junction bases outside the gene matches: 5. CDR3 length: 13 residues. The CDR3 DNA reads as TGTGCCATCGGTACTAGCGTTTCCTACGAGCAGTACTTC. Its translation is CAIGTSVSYEQYF.

The genes are TRBV7-8 and TRBJ2-3, with 16 nucleotides matching TRBD2. The V and J ends lost 5 bases and 3 bases, in that order; junction bases with no gene match: 5. Germline lookup yields CDR1 SGHVS and CDR2 FQNEAQ. This CDR3 has 17 residues. CDR3 coding DNA: TGTGCCAGCAGCCCCGGGACTAGCGGGAGGGGGACAGATACGCAGTATTTT. It translates to CASSPGTSGRGTDTQYF.

The chain links TRBV2 to TRBJ1-3; tentatively, D is TRBD1 (5 bases). The CDR3 contains 13 residues. Trimming pared 8 bases from V and 0 bases from J, leaving 8 bases between. Germline V gene lookup returns CDR1 SNHLY and CDR2 FYNNEI. CDR3 DNA: TGTGCCAGCTTAGGGGTCTCTGGAAACACCATATATTTT. It encodes CASLGVSGNTIYF.

The V call is TRBV10-3, the J call TRBJ1-1, with TRBD1 as a possible D gene (6 bases). Germline-derived CDR1 and CDR2 are ENHRY and SYGVKD. Trimming shortened V by 7 bases and J by 0 bases, and 9 bases separated the two germline ends. This CDR3 is built from 13 residues. CDR3 sequence (DNA): TGTGCCATCATGCAGGGGATGAACACTGAAGCTTTCTTT. Translating gives CAIMQGMNTEAFF.

The rearrangement links TRBV19 to TRBJ2-7; no clear D. Trimming cost V 3 bases and J 3 bases, with 12 bases left between them. The CDR3 runs to 14 residues. The germline V gene encodes CDR1 LNHDA and CDR2 SQIVND (reference sequence). CDR3 amino acids: CASSMENSIYEQYF. The CDR3 DNA sequence: TGTGCCAGTAGTATGGAAAACAGTATCTACGAGCAGTACTTC.

The chain combines TRBV25-1 with TRBJ1-2, with D possibly being TRBD1 (5 bases). Trimming pared 9 bases from V and 7 bases from J, leaving 21 bases between. The CDR3 has 14 amino acids. Germline V CDR1 and CDR2: MGHDK, SYGVNS. The CDR3, as DNA: TGTGCCAGTTTTTCTCGGGACTCAAGGGCTGGCTACACCTTC. It is translated as CASFSRDSRAGYTF.

V gene TRBV28 combines with J gene TRBJ2-7; TRBD1 aligns across 8 bases. After removal of 2 bases from V and 4 bases from J, the junction contained 4 bases not matched to a gene. The germline gives CDR1 MDHEN, CDR2 SYDVKM. The CDR3 is made up of 14 amino acids. Written as DNA, the CDR3 is TGTGCCAGCAGTTTAGGAGGGACAGGTTACGAGCAGTACTTC. Its translation is CASSLGGTGYEQYF.

The chain has TRBV19 and TRBJ2-2; possible D gene TRBD2, 5 bases. Germline-derived CDR1 and CDR2 are LNHDA and SQIVND (reference sequence). Trimming removed 6 bases from V and 2 bases from J, with 19 bases in between. The CDR3 covers 17 residues. CDR3 amino acids: CASRTTRGFLNTGELFF. The DNA of the CDR3 is TGTGCCAGTAGGACCACCCGGGGATTTTTAAACACCGGGGAGCTGTTTTTT.

CDR3 amino acids: CATLKEGAHVSPLHF. In DNA, the CDR3 is TGTGCCACCCTTAAGGAGGGGGCGCACGTTTCACCCCTCCACTTT. The V and J genes are TRBV10-3 and TRBJ1-6; TRBD1 agrees at 7 bases. Germline V gives CDR1 ENHRY, CDR2 SYGVKD. The CDR3 extends over 15 amino acids. Unmatched junction bases numbered 15, after V lost 10 bases and J lost 9 bases.

The chain carries TRBV7-9 and TRBJ2-5; 13 bases agree with TRBD2. V was clipped by 1 base and J by 1 base; unmatched bases: 3. Germline CDR1 is SEHNR and CDR2 is FQNEAQ (reference sequence). The CDR3 runs to 17 residues. CDR3 in amino acids: CASSLGTSGRAQETQYF. The CDR3 coding sequence is TGTGCCAGCAGCTTAGGAACTAGCGGGAGGGCCCAAGAGACCCAGTACTTC.

The chain has TRBV28 and TRBJ1-5, with no clear D. The CDR3 runs to 15 residues. CDR1 MDHEN and CDR2 SYDVKM come from the germline V gene. Trimming stripped 1 base from V and 1 base from J, with 8 bases between. The CDR3 region has the DNA TGTGCCAGCAGTTTATCTCGGGGAAGCAATCAGCCCCAGCATTTT. Protein: CASSLSRGSNQPQHF.

The chain joins TRBV11-2 to TRBJ2-1; 13 nucleotides line up with TRBD2. This CDR3 contains 16 residues. Germline loops: CDR1 SGHAT, CDR2 FQNNGV. V was pared by 1 base and J by 8 bases, with 5 bases of the junction left unmatched. The CDR3 sequence: CASSLGGTSGTYEQFF. As DNA, the CDR3 is TGTGCCAGCAGCTTAGGTGGGACTAGCGGGACCTATGAGCAGTTCTTC.

This clone came up once. The V and J genes are TRBV5-4 and TRBJ2-2, with 7 bases identical to TRBD1. Germline CDR1 and CDR2: SGHNT and YYREEE (reference sequence). This CDR3 region has 16 residues. V dropped 4 bases and J dropped 3; count of bases not matched to a gene: 9. The CDR3 coding sequence is TGTGCCAGCAGCCCACCTGACAGGGTCGACACCGGGGAGCTGTTTTTT. This sequence encodes CASSPPDRVDTGELFF.

The V gene is TRBV28, the J gene TRBJ1-4; 9 bases are shared with TRBD1. Per the germline V gene, CDR1 is MDHEN and CDR2 is SYDVKM. The CDR3 loop spans 15 amino acids. The J segment lost 6 bases and the V segment lost 1 base, leaving 3 bases of the junction unmatched. The CDR3 nucleotides read TGTGCCAGCAGTTTATTGGGGACAGGGCATGAAAAACTGTTTTTT. This translates into CASSLLGTGHEKLFF. The full variable domain, in which reference TRBV28 and TRBJ1-4 provide the parts outside the CDR3, is DVKVTQSSRYLVKRTGEKVFLECVQDMDHENMFWYRQDPGLGLRLIYFSYDVKMKEKGDIPEGYSVSREKKERFSLILESASTNQTSMYLCASSLLGTGHEKLFFGSGTQLSVL.

The chain couples TRBV28 to TRBJ2-5; tentative D call: TRBD2 (6 bases). The V end lost 2 bases, the J end lost 2 bases, and 15 bases lay between the germline ends. Germline V gene data show CDR1 as MDHEN and CDR2 as SYDVKM. The CDR3 consists of 16 residues. This chain's CDR3 is CASSLLAGRSQETQYF. The CDR3 DNA follows: TGTGCCAGCAGTTTACTGGCGGGAAGGTCTCAAGAGACCCAGTACTTC.

This chain uses TRBV7-2 with TRBJ1-1; D might be TRBD1 (5 bases). V shed 2 bases and J shed 2 bases, with 9 bases lying between them. The CDR3 loop spans 14 amino acids. CDR1 is SGHTA, CDR2 FQGNSA, per germline. The CDR3 loop reads CASSLQRTNTEAFF. The CDR3 nucleotides read TGTGCCAGCAGCTTACAACGGACAAACACTGAAGCTTTCTTT.

This clone was seen only once. The V gene is TRBV11-2, the J gene TRBJ2-7; 9 bases align to TRBD1. Looked up from germline, CDR1 is SGHAT and CDR2 is FQNNGV. The CDR3 is made up of 17 amino acids. V shed 7 bases, J shed 2 bases, and the junction held 15 bases outside the gene matches. CDR3 DNA: TGTGCCAGCAATGGCGGGACAGGGATATTTGGCACCTACGAGCAGTACTTC. Encoded protein: CASNGGTGIFGTYEQYF.

V is TRBV19 and J is TRBJ1-1; D is unclear. Germline-derived CDR1 and CDR2 are LNHDA and SQIVND (reference sequence). Deletions cut 9 bases from V and 3 bases from J, with 14 bases between. The CDR3 has 13 amino acids. The CDR3, as DNA: TGTGCCAGCCGCATCAACAGCTACACTGAAGCTTTCTTT. As protein: CASRINSYTEAFF.

The chain recombines TRBV13 with TRBJ1-1, with D perhaps matching TRBD1 (5 bases). Germline V CDR1 and CDR2: PRHDT, FYEKMQ (reference sequence). The ends were cut back, 5 bases at V and 5 bases at J, with 9 bases in the middle. CDR3 length: 12 residues. The CDR3 DNA is TGTGCCAGCAGCCCCAGGGAAACTGAAGCTTTCTTT. Protein product: CASSPRETEAFF. The full variable domain, in which reference TRBV13 and TRBJ1-1 provide the parts outside the CDR3, is AAGVIQSPRHLIKEKRETATLKCYPIPRHDTVYWYQQGPGQDPQFLISFYEKMQSDKGSIPDRFSAQQFSDYHSELNMSSLELGDSALYFCASSPRETEAFFGQGTRLTVV.